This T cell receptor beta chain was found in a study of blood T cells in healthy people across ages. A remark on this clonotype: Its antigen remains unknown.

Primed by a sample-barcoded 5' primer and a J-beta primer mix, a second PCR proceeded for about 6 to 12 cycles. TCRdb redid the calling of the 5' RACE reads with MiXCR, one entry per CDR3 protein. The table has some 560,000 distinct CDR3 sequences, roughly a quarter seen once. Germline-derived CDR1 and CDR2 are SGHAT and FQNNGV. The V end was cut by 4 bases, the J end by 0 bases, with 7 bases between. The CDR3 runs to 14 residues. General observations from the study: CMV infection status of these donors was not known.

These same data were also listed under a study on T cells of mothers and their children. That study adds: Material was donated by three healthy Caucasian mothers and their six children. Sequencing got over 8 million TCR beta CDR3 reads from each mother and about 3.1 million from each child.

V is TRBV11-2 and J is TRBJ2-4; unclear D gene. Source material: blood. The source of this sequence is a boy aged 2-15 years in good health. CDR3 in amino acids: CASSSVIAKNIQYF. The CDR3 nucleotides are TGTGCCAGCAGCTCCGTTATAGCCAAAAACATTCAGTACTTC.